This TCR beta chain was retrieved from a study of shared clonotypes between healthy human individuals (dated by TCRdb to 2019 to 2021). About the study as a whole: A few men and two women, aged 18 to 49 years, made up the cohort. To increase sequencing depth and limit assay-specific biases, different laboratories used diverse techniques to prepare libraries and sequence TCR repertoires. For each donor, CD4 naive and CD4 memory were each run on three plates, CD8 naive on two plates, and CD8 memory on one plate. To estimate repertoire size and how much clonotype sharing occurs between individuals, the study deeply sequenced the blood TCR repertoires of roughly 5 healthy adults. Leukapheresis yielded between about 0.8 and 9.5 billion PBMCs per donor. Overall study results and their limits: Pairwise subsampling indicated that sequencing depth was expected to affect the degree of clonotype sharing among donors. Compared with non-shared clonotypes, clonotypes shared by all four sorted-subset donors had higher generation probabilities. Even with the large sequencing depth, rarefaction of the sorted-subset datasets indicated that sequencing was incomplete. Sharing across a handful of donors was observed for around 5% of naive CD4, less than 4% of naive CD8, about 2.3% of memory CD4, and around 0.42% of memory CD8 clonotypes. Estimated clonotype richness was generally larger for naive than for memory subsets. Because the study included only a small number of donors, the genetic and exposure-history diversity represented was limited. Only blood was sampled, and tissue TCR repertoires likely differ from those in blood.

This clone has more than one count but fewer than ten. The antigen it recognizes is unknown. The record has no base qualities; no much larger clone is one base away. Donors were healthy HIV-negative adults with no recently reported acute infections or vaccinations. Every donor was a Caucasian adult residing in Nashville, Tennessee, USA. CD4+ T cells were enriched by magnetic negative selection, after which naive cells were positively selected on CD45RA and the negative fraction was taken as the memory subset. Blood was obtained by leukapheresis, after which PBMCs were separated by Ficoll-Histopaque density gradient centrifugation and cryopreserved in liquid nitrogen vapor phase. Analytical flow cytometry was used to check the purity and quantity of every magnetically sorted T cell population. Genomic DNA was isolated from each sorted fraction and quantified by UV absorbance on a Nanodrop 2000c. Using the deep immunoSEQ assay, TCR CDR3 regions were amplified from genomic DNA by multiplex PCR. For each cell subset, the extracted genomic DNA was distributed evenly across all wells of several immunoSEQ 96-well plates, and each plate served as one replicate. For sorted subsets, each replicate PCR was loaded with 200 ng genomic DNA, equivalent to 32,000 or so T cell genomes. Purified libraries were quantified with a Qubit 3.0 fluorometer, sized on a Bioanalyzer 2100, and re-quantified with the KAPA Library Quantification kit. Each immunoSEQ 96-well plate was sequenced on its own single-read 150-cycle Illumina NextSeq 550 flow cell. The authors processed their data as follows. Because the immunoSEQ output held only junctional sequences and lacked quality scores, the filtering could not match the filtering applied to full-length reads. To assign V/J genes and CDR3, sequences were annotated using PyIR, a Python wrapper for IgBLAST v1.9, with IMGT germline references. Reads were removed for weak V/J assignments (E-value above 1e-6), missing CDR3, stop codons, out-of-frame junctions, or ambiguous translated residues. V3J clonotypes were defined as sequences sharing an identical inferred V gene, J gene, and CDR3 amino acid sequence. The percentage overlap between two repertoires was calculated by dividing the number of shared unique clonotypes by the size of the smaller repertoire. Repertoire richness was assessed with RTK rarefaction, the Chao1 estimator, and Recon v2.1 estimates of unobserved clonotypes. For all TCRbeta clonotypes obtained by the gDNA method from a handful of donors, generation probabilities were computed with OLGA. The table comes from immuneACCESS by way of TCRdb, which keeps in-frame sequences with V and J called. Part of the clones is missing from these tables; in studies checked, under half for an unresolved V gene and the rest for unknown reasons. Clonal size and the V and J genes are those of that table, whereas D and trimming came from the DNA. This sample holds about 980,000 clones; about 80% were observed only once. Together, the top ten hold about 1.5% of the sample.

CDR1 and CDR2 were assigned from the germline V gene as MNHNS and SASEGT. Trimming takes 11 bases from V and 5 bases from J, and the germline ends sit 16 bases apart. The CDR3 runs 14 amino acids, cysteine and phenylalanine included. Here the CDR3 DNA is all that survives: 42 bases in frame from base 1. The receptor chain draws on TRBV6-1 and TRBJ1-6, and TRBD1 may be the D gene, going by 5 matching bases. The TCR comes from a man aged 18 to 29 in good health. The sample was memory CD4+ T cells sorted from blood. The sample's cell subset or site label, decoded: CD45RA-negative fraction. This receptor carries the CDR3 CAAFDGGDNSPLHF. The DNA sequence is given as TGTGCCGCGTTCGACGGGGGAGATAATTCACCCCTCCACTTT.